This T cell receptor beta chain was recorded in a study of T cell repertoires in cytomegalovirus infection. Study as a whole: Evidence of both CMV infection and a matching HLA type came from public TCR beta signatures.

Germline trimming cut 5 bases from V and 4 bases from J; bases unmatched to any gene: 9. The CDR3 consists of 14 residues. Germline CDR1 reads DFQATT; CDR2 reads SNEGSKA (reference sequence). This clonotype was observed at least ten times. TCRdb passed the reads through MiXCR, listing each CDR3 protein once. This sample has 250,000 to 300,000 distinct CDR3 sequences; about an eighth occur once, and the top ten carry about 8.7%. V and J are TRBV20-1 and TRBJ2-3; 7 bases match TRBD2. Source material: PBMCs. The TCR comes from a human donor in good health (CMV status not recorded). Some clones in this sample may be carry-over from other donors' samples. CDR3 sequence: CSAPRTSRADTQYF. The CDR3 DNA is TGCAGTGCTCCCCGGACTAGTCGAGCAGATACGCAGTATTTT.